The present T cell receptor (beta chain) was sequenced within a study of T cell responses to AZD1222 COVID-19 vaccine. General study results and limits: Only a handful of individuals given AZD1222 were seropositive at baseline. Spike regions recognized by vaccine-associated CD4 TCRs spanned the protein, led by 160-218 and 743-854. White British people made up most donors, females outnumbered males, and clonal diversity was possibly underestimated.

The CDR3 runs to 14 residues. Trimming took off 2 bases at V and 2 bases at J, with 9 bases between the two ends. CDR1 KGHSH and CDR2 LQKENI come from the germline V gene. Clones were sequenced by immunoSEQ multiplex PCR, and TCRdb holds only the in-frame ones, with some missing. The data show about 45,000 clones, with less than 85% seen just once and less than 5% held by the top ten. This clone appeared a few times. Its antigen remains unidentified. The starting material was peripheral blood, obtained on day 0 of AZD1222 vaccination. The receptor comes from an adult in good health. The chain has TRBV18 and TRBJ1-2; perhaps TRBD1 as D (5 bases). Written as DNA, the CDR3 is TGTGCCAGCTCACCAGCAGGGAGGAACTATGGCTACACCTTC. This translates into CASSPAGRNYGYTF.